Shown below are 28 T cell receptor beta chains from a single sample sequenced in a study of identical twins. MiXCR, run by TCRdb on the 5' RACE reads, gives a single entry per CDR3 protein. The sample yields 400,000 to 600,000 distinct CDR3 sequences, 20% to 25% seen once. The same specimen was also included in a second study, on yellow fever vaccine responses in identical twins.

The sequenced sample consisted of CD4+ T cells sorted from blood. The receptors shown here come from a woman aged 18-29 years in good health.

The table lists this clonotype with a few counts. V usage is TRBV29-1 and J usage is TRBJ1-1; no clear D gene. This CDR3 is 11 amino acids long. The V end lost 7 bases, the J end lost 1 base, and 7 bases lay between the germline ends. CDR1 is SQVTM and CDR2 is ANQGSEA in the germline V gene. CDR3 in DNA: TGCAGCGGGGCAACGAACACTGAAGCTTTCTTT. Translated: CSGATNTEAFF.

The chain links TRBV20-1 to TRBJ1-6, with 8 bases identical to TRBD1. This CDR3 comprises 14 residues. Germline-derived CDR1 and CDR2 are DFQATT and SNEGSKA (reference sequence). V trimming: 4 bases; J trimming: 7 bases; junction bases outside the gene matches: 6. The CDR3 DNA reads TGCAGTGCTACCGAGGACAGGGAGAATTCACCCCTCCACTTT. Translation gives CSATEDRENSPLHF.

The chain uses TRBV12-3 or TRBV12-4 and TRBJ1-2; D is possibly TRBD1 (6 bases). This CDR3 spans 12 amino acids. Trimming took 2 bases from V and 8 from J, leaving 9 bases between them. Here the CDR3 DNA reads TGTGCCAGCAGTTTACCCCAGGGGGGCTACACCTTC. It specifies CASSLPQGGYTF.

The V and J genes are TRBV29-1 and TRBJ2-1; 8 bases are a match to TRBD2. The V gene end was trimmed by 6 bases and the J gene end by 4 bases; junction bases not matched to a gene: 14. In germline, CDR1 is SQVTM, CDR2 ANQGSEA. This CDR3 region has 16 residues. In DNA, the CDR3 is TGCAGCGTCTCTCGACTAGCGCGAGGGCATTACAATGAGCAGTTCTTC. Translating gives CSVSRLARGHYNEQFF.

The CDR3 region is CAISESTTYEQYV. CDR3 in DNA: TGTGCCATCAGTGAGTCAACCACCTACGAGCAGTACGTC. The chain combines TRBV10-3 with TRBJ2-7; D is ambiguous. Trimming took off 0 bases at V and 2 bases at J, with 5 bases between the two ends. The CDR3 has 13 residues. Germline CDR1 ENHRY, CDR2 SYGVKD.

This clonotype was recorded a few times. The V gene is TRBV18, the J gene TRBJ2-2, with 9 bases that match TRBD1. The CDR3 is made up of 15 amino acids. Per germline, CDR1 KGHSH and CDR2 LQKENI. V was pared by 4 bases and J by 4 bases, with 4 bases of the junction left unmatched. The CDR3 loop reads CASSRDRVVTGELFF. CDR3 in DNA: TGTGCCAGCTCACGGGACAGGGTCGTCACCGGGGAGCTGTTTTTT.

Concerning this clonotype: The junction does not match germline at one end; this may be a read error. The CDR3 here is CCASTGVSLGNTEAFF. The CDR3 DNA follows: TGCTGTGCTAGCACCGGGGTAAGCTTGGGGAACACTGAAGCTTTCTTT. The rearrangement links TRBV20-1 to TRBJ1-1; no definite D call. Germline CDR1 and CDR2: DFQATT and SNEGSKA (reference sequence). CDR3 size: 16 residues.

Of note for this clonotype: The DNA is omitted, as the CDR3 cannot be located on it reliably, and the CDR3 follows TCRdb's listing. V gene TRBV21-1 combines with J gene TRBJ2-2. TRBV21-1 corresponds to a pseudogene. The CDR3 is 18 amino acids long, termini counted. The CDR3 sequence is CASSKVGFGYGSTRELFF.

This clonotype was detected only a few times. V gene TRBV5-1 combines with J gene TRBJ2-7, with D uncertain. CDR1 and CDR2 from the germline V gene are SGHRS and YFSETQ. The CDR3 totals 15 residues. The V and J ends lost 2 bases and 1 base respectively, with 13 bases between them. The CDR3 DNA is TGCGCCAGCAGCTTCCTCCTGCTAGGGTCCTACGAGCAGTACTTC. Amino acids: CASSFLLLGSYEQYF.

The rearrangement uses TRBV7-8 and TRBJ2-1; possible D gene TRBD1, 5 bases. The CDR3 has 15 residues. Germline-derived CDR1 and CDR2 are SGHVS and FQNEAQ. Trimming took off 1 base at V and 10 bases at J, with 17 bases between the two ends. CDR3 DNA: TGTGCCAGCAGCTTAGACAGGAAGCTTTCCGGGGAGCAGTTCTTC. This codes for CASSLDRKLSGEQFF.

This sequence joins TRBV19 and TRBJ2-3, with 7 bases aligning to TRBD1. The CDR3 has 15 amino acids. CDR1 and CDR2 (germline): LNHDA, SQIVND (reference sequence). With 4 bases clipped from V and 3 bases from J, the junction kept 7 bases outside the gene matches. CDR3 bases: TGTGCCAGTAGTACACAGGGGATTGTGACAGATACGCAGTATTTT. Residues: CASSTQGIVTDTQYF. Together with reference TRBV19 and TRBJ2-3, the CDR3 gives the full variable domain: DGGITQSPKYLFRKEGQNVTLSCEQNLNHDAMYWYRQDPGQGLRLIYYSQIVNDFQKGDIAEGYSVSREKKESFPLTVTSAQKNPTAFYLCASSTQGIVTDTQYFGPGTRLTVL.

The rearrangement joins TRBV20-1 to TRBJ2-5; D call uncertain. The CDR3 covers 13 residues. Germline assignment: CDR1 DFQATT and CDR2 SNEGSKA (reference sequence). V lost 0 bases to trimming and J lost 5 bases, with 10 bases between them. As DNA, the CDR3 is TGCAGTGCTAGAGATCCCTATGGGGAGACCCAGTACTTC. Translated: CSARDPYGETQYF.

This sequence joins TRBV10-3 and TRBJ2-2; D is ambiguous. The length of the CDR3 is 15 residues. V lost 6 bases and J lost 1, with 12 bases in between. Germline lookup yields CDR1 ENHRY and CDR2 SYGVKD. This CDR3 reads CAISRPGGNTGELFF. In DNA form, the CDR3 reads TGTGCCATCAGCCGGCCCGGTGGGAACACCGGGGAGCTGTTTTTT.

This clonotype was picked up a small number of times. The V gene is TRBV12-5, the J gene TRBJ2-1; 10 positions match TRBD2. Germline CDR1 reads LGHNT; CDR2 reads FRNRAP. This CDR3 has 17 amino acids. Trimming removed 0 bases from V and 8 bases from J; junction bases left unmatched: 10. The CDR3 coding sequence is TGTGCTAGTGGTTTGGTGAGAGGGTCTAGCGGGAGTCATGAGCAGTTCTTC. This gives the protein CASGLVRGSSGSHEQFF.

This clonotype was detected a few times. This chain's CDR3 is CAITGLAGDNEQFF. The DNA of the CDR3 is TGTGCCATCACCGGACTAGCGGGAGACAATGAGCAGTTCTTC. The chain is built from TRBV10-3 and TRBJ2-1; 13 bases agree with TRBD2. The length of the CDR3 is 14 residues. J gave up 5 bases and V 7 bases, and 2 bases lay outside the gene matches. Germline V lookup: CDR1 ENHRY, CDR2 SYGVKD.

This clonotype came up many times. The chain employs TRBV12-3 or TRBV12-4 and TRBJ2-5; 12 bases are shared with TRBD2. The CDR3 consists of 14 residues. V was clipped by 4 bases and J by 4 bases; unmatched bases: 1. The CDR3 here is CASSWGLAGETQYF. The CDR3 DNA reads TGTGCCAGCAGTTGGGGACTAGCGGGAGAGACCCAGTACTTC.

The sample holds a few counts of this clonotype. This chain links TRBV4-1 with TRBJ2-3; 9 nucleotides agree with TRBD1. There are 14 residues in the CDR3. Trimming cost V 1 base and J 4 bases; bases outside gene matches: 0. CDR1 MGHRA and CDR2 YSYEKL come from the germline V gene. CDR3 region: CASSQGDRADTQYF. The CDR3 DNA reads TGCGCCAGCAGCCAAGGGGACAGGGCAGATACGCAGTATTTT.

The CDR3 nucleotides read TGCGCCAGCAGCTACGCCTCAGCAGGGGGCACCGGGGAGCTGTTTTTT. It yields the protein CASSYASAGGTGELFF. This chain uses TRBV5-1 with TRBJ2-2; 7 bases are a match to TRBD1. Germline CDR1 and CDR2: SGHRS and YFSETQ. The CDR3 spans 16 residues. V was clipped by 3 bases and J by 4 bases; unmatched bases: 9.

This clonotype was seen a few times. One end of the junction is discordant with germline, which a read error may explain. The V gene is TRBV12-3 or TRBV12-4, the J gene TRBJ2-3; D gene uncertain. This CDR3 has 13 amino acids. The CDR3 is CASSLRGTYTQYF. Here the CDR3 DNA reads TGTGCCAGCAGCCTCCGAGGCACATATACGCAGTATTTT.

V usage is TRBV10-3 and J usage is TRBJ1-1; TRBD1 matches 9 bases. This CDR3 has 14 amino acids. Germline CDR1 ENHRY, CDR2 SYGVKD. Trimming took 6 bases from V and 4 from J; bases not matched to a gene: 6. The CDR3 here is CAIRTGTGSTEAFF. The CDR3 DNA follows: TGTGCCATCAGAACCGGGACAGGGAGCACTGAAGCTTTCTTT.

The genes are TRBV28 and TRBJ2-5; D gene uncertain. This CDR3 has 14 amino acids. Germline lookup yields CDR1 MDHEN and CDR2 SYDVKM. V was pared by 6 bases and J by 8 bases, with 19 bases between. CDR3 DNA sequence: TGTGCCAGCAGCTTTCAAGGTGACTCCAGAACCCAGTACTTC. It translates to CASSFQGDSRTQYF.

A few counts support this clonotype. The genes are TRBV11-1 and TRBJ2-1, with 15 bases fitting TRBD2. Germline V CDR1 and CDR2: SGHAT, FQDESV (reference sequence). This CDR3 has 21 residues. The ends lost 1 base at V and 0 bases at J; junction bases unmatched: 10. The chain's CDR3 is CASSLVFGLAGGYSSYNEQFF. The CDR3 DNA reads TGTGCCAGCAGCTTAGTGTTTGGACTAGCGGGGGGGTATAGCTCCTACAATGAGCAGTTCTTC.

CDR3 nucleotides: TGCGCCAGCAGCCCCCCGGGACAGGAGTACAATGAGCAGTTCTTC. Its translation is CASSPPGQEYNEQFF. This chain connects TRBV5-1 to TRBJ2-1; 8 positions match TRBD1. J lost 4 bases, V lost 4 bases, and 7 bases had no gene match. The V gene's germline CDR1 is SGHRS and CDR2 YFSETQ. The CDR3 sequence is 15 residues long.

V usage is TRBV29-1 and J usage is TRBJ2-3; D uncertain. Per the germline V gene, CDR1 is SQVTM and CDR2 is ANQGSEA. The CDR3 covers 14 residues. Trimming removed 4 bases from V and 0 bases from J, with 11 bases in between. The CDR3 is CSVGAGPSTDTQYF. DNA for the CDR3: TGCAGCGTTGGAGCCGGTCCAAGCACAGATACGCAGTATTTT.

This clonotype appeared a few times. The chain is built from TRBV24-1 and TRBJ2-1; D is unresolved. The CDR3 loop spans 16 amino acids. Germline V gene lookup returns CDR1 KGHDR and CDR2 SFDVKD. Trimming removed 4 bases at V and 0 bases at J, with 12 bases between. The CDR3, as DNA: TGTGCCACCAGTGACCCGGTCCGTAACTCCTACAATGAGCAGTTCTTC. This encodes CATSDPVRNSYNEQFF.

The V call is TRBV11-2, the J call TRBJ1-2, with no clear D. This CDR3 spans 15 amino acids. From germline, CDR1 is SGHAT and CDR2 FQNNGV. V was cut by 1 base and J by 4 bases, with 13 bases left in between. CDR3 residues: CASSLVAGSGYGYTF. The CDR3 coding sequence is TGTGCCAGCAGCTTAGTGGCGGGCAGTGGCTATGGCTACACCTTC. Based on the CDR3 plus reference TRBV11-2 and TRBJ1-2, the full variable domain is EAGVAQSPRYKIIEKRQSVAFWCNPISGHATLYWYQQILGQGPKLLIQFQNNGVVDDSQLPKDRFSAERLKGVDSTLKIQPAKLEDSAVYLCASSLVAGSGYGYTFGSGTRLTVV.

The chain joins TRBV6-1 to TRBJ2-7; 7 bases are a match to TRBD2. V shed 7 bases, J shed 6 bases, and the junction held 12 bases outside the gene matches. The length of the CDR3 is 14 residues. Germline CDR1 and CDR2: MNHNS and SASEGT. The CDR3 is CASTVGTSGGEQYV. The CDR3 bases are TGTGCCAGCACCGTTGGAACATCGGGGGGCGAGCAGTACGTC.

This clonotype was counted many times. The gene calls are TRBV12-3 or TRBV12-4 and TRBJ1-5; perhaps TRBD1 as D (5 bases). The CDR3 loop spans 13 amino acids. Trimming removed 6 bases from V and 4 bases from J, with 10 bases in between. The CDR3 nucleotides are TGTGCCAGCAGCCGGGACCTTAATCAGCCCCAGCATTTT. This encodes CASSRDLNQPQHF.